Following are 32 T cell receptor beta chains from one sample sequenced in a study of preoperative IRX-2 immunotherapy in early breast cancer. Treatment reported: preoperative locoregional IRX-2 cytokine immunotherapy. The protocol was immunoSEQ multiplex PCR, while the TCRdb copy is restricted to in-frame clones and leaves out a portion. This sample has around 57,000 clones, with roughly 94% found just once. This sample was obtained from a patient treated with IRX-2 immunotherapy. Receptor source: a human donor with breast cancer.

The chain employs TRBV27 and TRBJ1-2; TRBD1 matches 7 bases. Germline trimming cut 6 bases from V and 6 bases from J; bases unmatched to any gene: 4. The CDR3 has 12 residues. Germline lookup yields CDR1 MNHEY and CDR2 SMNVEV (reference sequence). The CDR3, as DNA: TGTGCCAGCAGCTCGACAGGGAATGGCTACACCTTC. Protein product: CASSSTGNGYTF.

This chain uses TRBV10-3 with TRBJ2-1; D is uncertain. The V end was cut by 0 bases, the J end by 9 bases, with 9 bases between. Looked up from germline, CDR1 is ENHRY and CDR2 is SYGVKD. CDR3 length: 13 residues. The CDR3 DNA reads as TGTGCCATCAGTGAGTCGAAAGGTTTTGAGCAGTTCTTC. Encoded protein: CAISESKGFEQFF.

This clone came up a few times. This chain uses TRBV7-9 with TRBJ1-1; D gene unclear. The germline V gene has CDR1 SEHNR and CDR2 FQNEAQ (reference sequence). This CDR3 has 15 amino acids. Trimming removed 5 bases at V and 8 bases at J, with 21 bases between. The CDR3 bases are TGTGCCAGCAGCCCTACGTCAGATGAGACGGGAGAAGCTTTCTTT. This codes for CASSPTSDETGEAFF.

The V gene is TRBV9, the J gene TRBJ1-1; D gene unclear. This CDR3 has 15 amino acids. In germline, CDR1 is SGDLS, CDR2 YYNGEE. Trimming took off 0 bases at V and 3 bases at J, with 12 bases between the two ends. The CDR3 loop reads CASSVVRAWDTEAFF. Here the CDR3 DNA reads TGTGCCAGCAGCGTAGTAAGGGCTTGGGACACTGAAGCTTTCTTT.

CDR3 DNA sequence: TGTGCCAGCAGCTTTACCCCCGGACAGGGGGACGAGTATGGCTACACCTTC. It codes for CASSFTPGQGDEYGYTF. The rearrangement joins TRBV7-9 to TRBJ1-2; the match to TRBD1 covers 10 bases. Germline CDR1 SEHNR, CDR2 FQNEAQ (reference sequence). The CDR3 extends over 17 amino acids. With 3 bases clipped from V and 5 bases from J, the junction kept 12 bases outside the gene matches.

The V gene is TRBV2, the J gene TRBJ1-2, with D possibly being TRBD1 (6 bases). The germline V and J ends were trimmed by 8 bases and 13 bases, with 23 bases remaining between them. The CDR3 is made up of 13 amino acids. Germline V gene sequence: CDR1 SNHLY, CDR2 FYNNEI. CDR3 sequence: CASGPDPQKGGTF. For the CDR3, the DNA is TGTGCCAGCGGGCCCGACCCCCAGAAGGGGGGCACCTTC.

CDR3 DNA sequence: TGTGCCAGCGCCACCGTTGGTGCCAGCACCGGGGAGCTGTTTTTT. It translates to CASATVGASTGELFF. The chain uses TRBV11-3 and TRBJ2-2, with D hard to call. The CDR3 sequence is 15 residues long. The V end was cut by 8 bases, the J end by 4 bases, with 17 bases between. Germline lookup yields CDR1 SGHNT and CDR2 YENEEA.

The gene calls are TRBV28 and TRBJ2-3; 8 nucleotides line up with TRBD2. J gave up 0 bases and V 4 bases, and 6 bases lay outside the gene matches. This CDR3 contains 16 residues. In germline, CDR1 is MDHEN, CDR2 SYDVKM. Here the CDR3 reads CASSSPGLGSTDTQYF. In DNA, the CDR3 is TGTGCCAGCAGTTCGCCGGGACTAGGAAGCACAGATACGCAGTATTTT.

The count of this clone is one. This chain connects TRBV19 to TRBJ2-7, with a tentative D call TRBD2 (6 bases). The CDR3 has 16 residues. The V end was cut by 5 bases, the J end by 2 bases, with 19 bases between. The germline CDR1 and CDR2 sequences are LNHDA and SQIVND (reference sequence). The CDR3 DNA sequence: TGTGCCAGTAGTTTGGGACCGGGACTCTTAACCTACGAGCAGTACTTC. Translating gives CASSLGPGLLTYEQYF. The variable domain in full, with the rest retrieved from reference TRBV19 and TRBJ2-7, is DGGITQSPKYLFRKEGQNVTLSCEQNLNHDAMYWYRQDPGQGLRLIYYSQIVNDFQKGDIAEGYSVSREKKESFPLTVTSAQKNPTAFYLCASSLGPGLLTYEQYFGPGTRLTVT.

This CDR3 reads CASSPDRDSVAGYTF. CDR3 DNA: TGTGCCAGTAGTCCGGACAGGGATTCGGTCGCTGGCTACACCTTC. The chain has TRBV19 and TRBJ1-2, with 8 bases fitting TRBD1. This CDR3 contains 15 residues. Germline V gene sequence: CDR1 LNHDA, CDR2 SQIVND (reference sequence). Losses at the gene ends were 5 bases for V and 7 bases for J; bases not matched to a gene: 12.

The chain employs TRBV19 and TRBJ2-7, with D perhaps given as TRBD1 or TRBD2 (7 bases each). V was pared by 6 bases and J by 6 bases, with 15 bases between. Germline CDR1 is LNHDA and CDR2 is SQIVND (reference sequence). This CDR3 has 13 amino acids. The CDR3 sequence is CASSRGGDREQYF. DNA of the CDR3: TGTGCCAGTAGCAGGGGGGGGGACCGCGAGCAGTACTTC.

The chain joins TRBV29-1 to TRBJ1-6, with TRBD1 matching over 9 bases. The CDR3 is 13 residues long. Looked up from germline, CDR1 is SQVTM and CDR2 is ANQGSEA. With 4 bases clipped from V and 8 bases from J, the junction kept 3 bases outside the gene matches. The CDR3 DNA reads as TGCAGCGTTGGTTGGGACAGGGATTCACCCCTCCACTTT. Its translation: CSVGWDRDSPLHF.

The V gene is TRBV27, the J gene TRBJ1-6; D is perhaps TRBD1 (5 bases). V lost 0 bases to trimming and J lost 6 bases, with 12 bases between them. CDR1 and CDR2 from the germline V gene are MNHEY and SMNVEV (reference sequence). This CDR3 is 16 amino acids long. The CDR3: CASSLSEGRGNSPLHF. The DNA of the CDR3 is TGTGCCAGCAGTTTATCGGAGGGACGGGGTAATTCACCCCTCCACTTT.

CDR3 bases: TGTGCCAGCCGGGGGGACACCGGGGAGCTGTTTTTT. Translating it yields CASRGDTGELFF. This chain connects TRBV25-1 to TRBJ2-2; TRBD2 matches 7 bases. CDR3 length: 12 residues. The J segment lost 3 bases and the V segment lost 8 bases, leaving 0 bases of the junction unmatched. CDR1 MGHDK and CDR2 SYGVNS come from the germline V gene.

This clone has just one count. This rearrangement joins TRBV6-5 to TRBJ1-5, with D perhaps matching TRBD1 (5 bases). This CDR3 region has 16 residues. The V end lost 4 bases, the J end lost 4 bases, and 17 bases lay between the germline ends. CDR1 and CDR2 (germline): MNHEY, SVGAGI. The DNA for the CDR3 is TGTGCCAGCAGTTCCCAGGCCAGGGTTGGGAATCAGCCCCAGCATTTT. As protein: CASSSQARVGNQPQHF.

The rearrangement joins TRBV4-3 to TRBJ2-1; no reliable D call. V lost 0 bases and J lost 4, with 25 bases in between. The CDR3 runs to 20 residues. From germline, CDR1 is LGHNA and CDR2 YSLEER. The CDR3 spells CASSQDRKLNGRRVYNEQFF. The CDR3 bases are TGCGCCAGCAGCCAAGATCGGAAACTAAATGGCCGCCGTGTGTACAATGAGCAGTTCTTC.

The CDR3 coding sequence is TGCGCCAGCAGCTGGGGGACAGCCCACCTGGATACGCAGTATTTT. It translates to CASSWGTAHLDTQYF. This sequence joins TRBV5-1 and TRBJ2-3, with 7 bases that match TRBD1. The germline V gene encodes CDR1 SGHRS and CDR2 YFSETQ. This CDR3 contains 15 residues. The V gene end was trimmed by 3 bases and the J gene end by 6 bases; junction bases not matched to a gene: 10.

This clone has a single count. V is TRBV25-1 and J is TRBJ2-7; D is ambiguous. The V end lost 7 bases, the J end lost 3 bases, and 10 bases lay between the germline ends. Per the germline V gene, CDR1 is MGHDK and CDR2 is SYGVNS. CDR3 length equals 12 residues. The CDR3 nucleotides read TGTGCCAGCAAAGGCCTACTCTACGAGCAGTACTTC. Amino acids: CASKGLLYEQYF.

The V gene is TRBV5-1, the J gene TRBJ2-3, with no clear D. The CDR3 is made up of 12 amino acids. Germline V gives CDR1 SGHRS, CDR2 YFSETQ. V shed 5 bases and J shed 5 bases, with 9 bases lying between them. In nucleotides, the CDR3 is TGCGCCAGCAGGGGATCTGGAGATACGCAGTATTTT. Translation gives CASRGSGDTQYF.

V gene TRBV29-1 combines with J gene TRBJ2-2, with D unresolved. Trimming left V 1 base short and J 7 bases short, with 13 bases between. The CDR3 consists of 14 residues. Germline V gene sequence: CDR1 SQVTM, CDR2 ANQGSEA. The CDR3 loop reads CSVEGPLGSGELFF. As DNA, the CDR3 is TGCAGCGTTGAAGGGCCCCTCGGAAGCGGGGAGCTGTTTTTT.

The V and J genes are TRBV7-2 and TRBJ1-5; weak D call: TRBD1 (5 bases). Germline loops: CDR1 SGHTA, CDR2 FQGNSA. The CDR3 is 15 amino acids. Trimming pared 2 bases from V and 4 bases from J, leaving 12 bases between. CDR3 DNA: TGTGCCAGCAGCTTATATGGGGGGAAAAATCAGCCCCAGCATTTT. Its protein product is CASSLYGGKNQPQHF.

This clone was detected only once. V is TRBV11-2 and J is TRBJ1-2; D gene uncertain. Germline-derived CDR1 and CDR2 are SGHAT and FQNNGV. CDR3 length: 13 residues. V was clipped by 5 bases and J by 3 bases, with 10 bases between them. The CDR3 protein is CASSPTAHYGYTF. CDR3 DNA: TGTGCCAGCAGCCCTACAGCACACTATGGCTACACCTTC. Drawing the rest from reference TRBV11-2 and TRBJ1-2, the complete variable domain is EAGVAQSPRYKIIEKRQSVAFWCNPISGHATLYWYQQILGQGPKLLIQFQNNGVVDDSQLPKDRFSAERLKGVDSTLKIQPAKLEDSAVYLCASSPTAHYGYTFGSGTRLTVV.

The chain recombines TRBV7-9 with TRBJ2-6; TRBD1 might be the D (5 bases). V was shortened by 3 bases and J by 2 bases, with 8 bases between the two germline ends. Germline CDR1 SEHNR, CDR2 FQNEAQ (reference sequence). The length of the CDR3 is 15 residues. Here the CDR3 reads CASSFSGPGANVLTF. Here the CDR3 DNA reads TGTGCCAGCAGCTTTTCAGGGCCTGGGGCCAACGTCCTGACTTTC.

This clone has only a few counts. The chain carries TRBV19 and TRBJ2-1; D remains unclear. Deletions cut 10 bases from V and 7 bases from J, with 11 bases between. The CDR3 runs to 11 residues. CDR1 is LNHDA and CDR2 is SQIVND in the germline V gene (reference sequence). CDR3 in amino acids: CATRLDNEQFF. For the CDR3, the DNA is TGTGCCACCCGACTGGATAATGAGCAGTTCTTC.

In its sample, this clone was seen once. The chain is built from TRBV2 and TRBJ1-2, with 7 nucleotides matching TRBD1. CDR3 length: 14 residues. The germline V gene encodes CDR1 SNHLY and CDR2 FYNNEI. V lost 6 bases, J lost 0 bases, and 4 bases stayed unmatched. In nucleotides, the CDR3 is TGTGCCAGCAGCGGACAGGCATCTAACTATGGCTACACCTTC. Translating it yields CASSGQASNYGYTF.

V gene TRBV6-5 combines with J gene TRBJ1-6; no clear D gene. Looked up from germline, CDR1 is MNHEY and CDR2 is SVGAGI. V lost 2 bases and J 14 bases, leaving 10 bases between the germline ends. The CDR3 consists of 12 residues. This CDR3 is CASSYDGRALHF. The CDR3 DNA reads TGTGCCAGCAGTTACGATGGCCGGGCCCTCCACTTT.

The CDR3 DNA sequence: TGTGCCAGCACCTTCCCTCTGATCGTGGGCTACACCTTC. This codes for CASTFPLIVGYTF. This chain connects TRBV7-9 to TRBJ1-2; no firm D call. CDR1 is SEHNR and CDR2 is FQNEAQ in the germline V gene (reference sequence). This CDR3 has 13 residues. Between the trimmed V and J ends, which lost 7 bases and 8 bases, there was a span of 17 bases.

The genes are TRBV7-6 and TRBJ2-1; D ambiguous. From germline, CDR1 is SGHVS and CDR2 FNYEAQ. V was cut by 6 bases and J by 0 bases, with 12 bases left in between. CDR3 size: 15 residues. Here the CDR3 reads CASSRTSSSYNEQFF. As DNA, the CDR3 is TGTGCCAGCAGTCGGACCTCCAGCTCCTACAATGAGCAGTTCTTC.

The chain recombines TRBV18 with TRBJ1-1; unclear D gene. Trimming took off 2 bases at V and 2 bases at J, with 12 bases between the two ends. Germline values: CDR1 KGHSH, CDR2 LQKENI. The CDR3 is 15 residues long. The CDR3 region has the DNA TGTGCCAGCTCACCATCCCCAGCTCCTAACACTGAAGCTTTCTTT. It codes for CASSPSPAPNTEAFF. Based on the CDR3 plus reference TRBV18 and TRBJ1-1, the full variable domain is NAGVMQNPRHLVRRRGQEARLRCSPMKGHSHVYWYRQLPEEGLKFMVYLQKENIIDESGMPKERFSAEFPKEGPSILRIQQVVRGDSAAYFCASSPSPAPNTEAFFGQGTRLTVV.

This rearrangement joins TRBV4-1 to TRBJ2-3; D is unresolved. CDR3 length: 15 residues. The germline CDR1 and CDR2 sequences are MGHRA and YSYEKL. V lost 0 bases to trimming and J lost 2 bases, with 9 bases between them. This CDR3 reads CASSQDQAYTDTQYF. CDR3 nucleotides: TGCGCCAGCAGCCAAGATCAGGCTTACACAGATACGCAGTATTTT.

This clone was observed a single time. V gene TRBV25-1 combines with J gene TRBJ2-7; 9 bases fit TRBD2. CDR1 MGHDK and CDR2 SYGVNS come from the germline V gene. J lost 1 base, V lost 5 bases, and 6 bases had no gene match. The CDR3 covers 15 residues. CDR3 protein: CASSRASGTSYEQYF. The CDR3 region has the DNA TGTGCCAGCAGTAGGGCTAGCGGGACTTCCTACGAGCAGTACTTC.

J is TRBJ2-7 and V is TRBV5-1; 7 bases are a match to TRBD1. Looked up from germline, CDR1 is SGHRS and CDR2 is YFSETQ. The CDR3 runs to 14 residues. Trimming removed 4 bases from V and 5 bases from J; junction bases left unmatched: 9. The DNA for the CDR3 is TGCGCCAGCAGCGGGGACAGTCCGTGGGACGAGCAGTACTTC. Its protein is CASSGDSPWDEQYF.